The 5 T cell receptor beta chains reported below all come from one sample, sequenced in a study of cytotoxic CD8 clonotypes in ibrutinib-treated CLL. The data were produced by immunoSEQ multiplex PCR, yet TCRdb's version contains in-frame clones alone and is incomplete. The table has some 200,000 clones, approximately 75% seen once. Specimen: PBMCs, collected after 12 months of ibrutinib treatment. All receptors come from a human donor with chronic lymphocytic leukemia.

The chain joins TRBV6-5 to TRBJ1-1; D remains unclear. Germline V lookup: CDR1 MNHEY, CDR2 SVGAGI. The V gene lost 6 bases and the J gene lost 3 bases, with 17 bases spanning the gap. CDR3 length: 15 residues. CDR3 nucleotide sequence: TGTGCCAGCAGACTAGCAGGAGTGGCTGACACTGAAGCTTTCTTT. Translation: CASRLAGVADTEAFF.

This rearrangement joins TRBV2 to TRBJ2-7, with 11 bases aligning to TRBD1. This CDR3 region has 16 residues. Trimming removed 4 bases from V and 1 base from J; junction bases left unmatched: 6. The germline V gene encodes CDR1 SNHLY and CDR2 FYNNEI. In DNA, the CDR3 is TGTGCCAGCAGTGTTAACCGGGACAGGGGGTCCTACGAGCAGTACTTC. This sequence encodes CASSVNRDRGSYEQYF.

CDR3 coding DNA: TGTGCCAGCAGCCGGGCCCCTGAGCAGTTCTTC. Its protein is CASSRAPEQFF. The chain combines TRBV5-6 with TRBJ2-1; D unclear. V was shortened by 4 bases and J by 9 bases, with 8 bases between the two germline ends. This CDR3 is built from 11 residues. Germline V CDR1 and CDR2: SGHDT, YYEEEE.

This rearrangement joins TRBV11-2 to TRBJ2-2; 12 nucleotides align to TRBD2. The V gene's germline CDR1 is SGHAT and CDR2 FQNNGV. Unmatched junction bases numbered 9, after V lost 2 bases and J lost 5 bases. There are 18 residues in the CDR3. The CDR3, as DNA: TGTGCCAGCAGCTTATTTTCCCGACTAGCGGGAGAAACCGGGGAGCTGTTTTTT. As protein: CASSLFSRLAGETGELFF. The whole variable domain, filled in from reference TRBV11-2 and TRBJ2-2, reads EAGVAQSPRYKIIEKRQSVAFWCNPISGHATLYWYQQILGQGPKLLIQFQNNGVVDDSQLPKDRFSAERLKGVDSTLKIQPAKLEDSAVYLCASSLFSRLAGETGELFFGEGSRLTVL.

The V call is TRBV25-1, the J call TRBJ2-1; 11 nucleotides align to TRBD1. The CDR3 is made up of 15 amino acids. V shed 0 bases, J shed 8 bases, and the junction held 3 bases outside the gene matches. Germline V gene data show CDR1 as MGHDK and CDR2 as SYGVNS. DNA of the CDR3: TGTGCCAGCAGTGAATATAGGACAGGGGGCTATGAGCAGTTCTTC. It encodes CASSEYRTGGYEQFF. The full variable domain, rest sourced from reference TRBV25-1 and TRBJ2-1, is EADIYQTPRYLVIGTGKKITLECSQTMGHDKMYWYQQDPGMELHLIHYSYGVNSTEKGDLSSESTVSRIRTEHFPLTLESARPSHTSQYLCASSEYRTGGYEQFFGPGTRLTVL.